Listed here is a single T cell receptor beta chain. Its matching antigen is unknown. The authors ran a second PCR of 7 to 11 cycles using a sample-barcoded 5' primer and a J-beta primer mix. TCRdb called the 5' RACE reads again in MiXCR, with one record for every CDR3 protein. Of more than 1 million distinct CDR3 sequences listed, less than 50% are singletons. With 6 bases clipped from V and 1 base from J, the junction kept 10 bases outside the gene matches. CDR1 and CDR2 from the germline V gene are DFQATT and SNEGSKA (reference sequence). CDR3 length equals 15 residues. The entry originates in a study of blood T cells in healthy people across ages. Study overall: Per two T cells, template switching captured roughly one barcoded beta molecule.

Study-wide findings and caveats: In older individuals, TCR beta diversity per million T cells was lower, falling roughly linearly with age.

This sequence was found in a woman aged 55 to 70 in good health. The specimen was blood. The V and J genes are TRBV20-1 and TRBJ2-3, with 7 nucleotides matching TRBD2. CDR3 coding DNA: TGCAGTGCCAAAGGGGCGGGAGTGGGCACAGATACGCAGTATTTT. Its translation: CSAKGAGVGTDTQYF.